These 22 T cell receptor beta chains share one sample of origin, sequenced in a study of T cells in Graves' hyperthyroidism and ophthalmopathy. The investigators amplified TCR beta CDR3 regions from RNA transcripts. HTBI primers were used for first-round RT-PCR of the TCR CDR3. TCRdb redid the calling of the multiplex PCR reads with MiXCR, one entry per CDR3 protein. Among 600,000 or so distinct CDR3 sequences listed, about 43% were seen once. Sequencing was carried out using peripheral blood or thyroid tissue (not recorded which). The receptors come from a woman under 30 with Graves' hyperthyroidism.

CDR3 DNA sequence: TGTGCCAGCAGCTTAGGCTCAGGTACTCTACAGCCCCAGCATTTT. As protein: CASSLGSGTLQPQHF. The chain joins TRBV7-9 to TRBJ1-5, with unresolved D. The CDR3 length is 15 residues. V dropped 1 base and J dropped 7 bases, with 14 bases sitting between them. Looked up from germline, CDR1 is SEHNR and CDR2 is FQNEAQ (reference sequence).

This clonotype has a count of ten or more. The rearrangement joins TRBV7-8 to TRBJ1-5; D may be TRBD1 (6 bases). This CDR3 has 15 residues. The germline V gene encodes CDR1 SGHVS and CDR2 FQNEAQ. Trimming left V 4 bases short and J 2 bases short, with 12 bases between. CDR3 in amino acids: CASSSLAGGNQPQHF. The CDR3 DNA sequence: TGTGCCAGCAGCTCCCTAGCAGGGGGCAATCAGCCCCAGCATTTT.

This clonotype was observed at least ten times. This sequence joins TRBV7-9 and TRBJ1-5; 10 bases match TRBD1. With 4 bases clipped from V and 12 bases from J, the junction kept 9 bases outside the gene matches. This CDR3 has 14 residues. The germline gives CDR1 SEHNR, CDR2 FQNEAQ (reference sequence). CDR3 protein: CASSSSRDRGLQHF. The CDR3 DNA follows: TGTGCCAGCAGCTCGTCCCGGGACAGGGGTCTCCAGCATTTT.

This CDR3 reads CSVTGLAGLPEQYF. CDR3 bases: TGCAGCGTAACCGGACTAGCGGGGCTCCCCGAGCAGTACTTC. V usage is TRBV29-1 and J usage is TRBJ2-7; 12 bases align to TRBD2. The CDR3 contains 14 residues. V shed 6 bases and J 6 bases; nucleotides not matched to a gene: 9. CDR1 and CDR2 (germline): SQVTM, ANQGSEA.

This clonotype was recorded many times. The V gene is TRBV24-1, the J gene TRBJ1-2; D remains unclear. Trimming left V 4 bases short and J 2 bases short, with 10 bases between. Germline CDR1 reads KGHDR; CDR2 reads SFDVKD. The CDR3 sequence is 14 residues long. In DNA form, the CDR3 reads TGTGCCACCAGTGAAACATCAGCCAACTATGGCTACACCTTC. Amino acid sequence: CATSETSANYGYTF.

The chain recombines TRBV12-5 with TRBJ2-6, with D perhaps TRBD2 (6 bases). The germline V and J ends were trimmed by 2 bases and 8 bases, with 16 bases remaining between them. The V gene's germline CDR1 is LGHNT and CDR2 FRNRAP. This CDR3 contains 16 residues. CDR3 region: CASGLPTSSVTNVLTF. The CDR3 DNA reads TGTGCTAGTGGTTTGCCAACTTCTAGCGTAACCAACGTCCTGACTTTC.

There are a few counts of this clonotype. The rearrangement links TRBV7-9 to TRBJ2-5; D may be TRBD2 (6 bases). From germline, CDR1 is SEHNR and CDR2 FQNEAQ (reference sequence). The CDR3 sequence is 14 residues long. V shed 5 bases and J shed 5 bases, with 15 bases lying between them. In DNA, the CDR3 is TGTGCCAGCAGCCGCGGGGCAGGTTTGGAGACCCAGTACTTC. Encoded protein: CASSRGAGLETQYF.

The chain has TRBV7-9 and TRBJ1-5; no definite D call. The CDR3 is made up of 17 amino acids. CDR1 SEHNR and CDR2 FQNEAQ come from the germline V gene (reference sequence). Trimming shortened V by 0 bases and J by 0 bases, and 12 bases separated the two germline ends. This chain's CDR3 is CASSLAITADSNQPQHF. The CDR3 bases are TGTGCCAGCAGCTTAGCGATTACGGCGGATAGCAATCAGCCCCAGCATTTT.

Only a few counts were recorded for this clonotype. Sequence at one end of the junction differs from germline and may be a read error. The V and J genes are TRBV10-3 and TRBJ2-2; D is tentatively TRBD1 or TRBD2 (5 bases each). Germline V CDR1 and CDR2: ENHRY, SYGVKD. This CDR3 comprises 16 residues. This CDR3 reads CASSIYRTPNTGELFF. In nucleotides, the CDR3 is TGTGCCAGCAGTATTTACAGGACTCCTAACACCGGGGAGCTGTTTTTT.

This clonotype appeared a few times. The CDR3 spells CASSLAYHNEKLFF. The CDR3 coding sequence is TGTGCCAGCAGCTTAGCGTACCATAATGAAAAACTGTTTTTT. The J gene is TRBJ1-4, the V gene TRBV7-9; no definite D call. Trimming removed 0 bases at V and 4 bases at J, with 6 bases between. This CDR3 is 14 amino acids long. Germline-derived CDR1 and CDR2 are SEHNR and FQNEAQ (reference sequence).

The table lists this clonotype with many counts. An end of the junction does not agree with germline; a read error may underlie this. The rearrangement links TRBV10-3 to TRBJ1-6; D uncertain. CDR1 and CDR2 from the germline V gene are ENHRY and SYGVKD. The CDR3 extends over 15 amino acids. The CDR3 DNA reads TGTGCCAGCAGTTACGGCGGCACCTATAATTCACCCCTCCACTTT. This translates into CASSYGGTYNSPLHF.

This clonotype has at least ten counts. The J gene is TRBJ1-5, the V gene TRBV24-1, with no clear D. The CDR3 is 15 amino acids. Looked up from germline, CDR1 is KGHDR and CDR2 is SFDVKD. V was trimmed by 4 bases and J by 4 bases, leaving 13 bases between them. CDR3 DNA sequence: TGTGCCACCAGTGACTCCGACACGGGTAATCAGCCCCAGCATTTT. Its protein product is CATSDSDTGNQPQHF.

This clonotype was found once. Given the absence of the conserved phenylalanine or tryptophan at the CDR3 end, a read error is likely. The DNA is left out, because the CDR3 cannot be placed on it with certainty; the CDR3 is given as TCRdb lists it. This chain uses TRBV12-3 or TRBV12-4 with TRBJ2-2; no check of the table's D call, TRBD2, against the DNA was made. The CDR3 is 13 residues long, counting both termini. The CDR3 is CASRRGNTGELSG.

This clonotype was seen once. The rearrangement uses TRBV15 and TRBJ1-2; possible D gene TRBD1, 5 bases. V lost 3 bases and J lost 7, with 18 bases in between. Germline loops: CDR1 LNHNV, CDR2 YYDKDF (reference sequence). The CDR3 consists of 15 residues. CDR3 in DNA: TGTGCCACCAGCAGTGACGGCAGGGCCCGGGGTGGCTACACCTTC. Translating it yields CATSSDGRARGGYTF.

V usage is TRBV20-1 and J usage is TRBJ1-2, with TRBD1 as a possible D gene (6 bases). The CDR3 sequence is 13 residues long. The ends were cut back, 6 bases at V and 5 bases at J, with 16 bases in the middle. Looked up from germline, CDR1 is DFQATT and CDR2 is SNEGSKA (reference sequence). The CDR3 loop reads CSANPGHGYGYTF. The DNA of the CDR3 is TGCAGTGCGAATCCGGGACATGGATATGGCTACACCTTC.

Only a few counts were recorded for this clonotype. The chain combines TRBV7-9 with TRBJ1-1, with D perhaps TRBD1 (5 bases). The CDR3 totals 14 residues. With 4 bases removed from V and 2 bases from J, the gap between germline ends came to 11 bases. In germline, CDR1 is SEHNR, CDR2 FQNEAQ (reference sequence). CDR3 loop: CASSSDSRNTEAFF. CDR3 nucleotides: TGTGCCAGCAGCTCCGACAGTAGAAACACTGAAGCTTTCTTT.

The chain employs TRBV29-1 and TRBJ2-7; possible D gene TRBD2, 5 bases. CDR3 length equals 9 residues. Germline CDR1 is SQVTM and CDR2 is ANQGSEA. The V and J ends lost 5 bases and 7 bases respectively, with 6 bases between them. CDR3 nucleotides: TGCAGCGTTACGGGGGAGCAGTACTTC. Translated, it gives CSVTGEQYF.

V usage is TRBV29-1 and J usage is TRBJ2-7; 9 bases match TRBD2. CDR3 length equals 15 residues. Germline lookup yields CDR1 SQVTM and CDR2 ANQGSEA. Trimming removed 7 bases from V and 2 bases from J; junction bases left unmatched: 12. The CDR3 is CSARGASGNPYEQYF. The CDR3 DNA is TGCAGCGCTCGGGGAGCTAGCGGGAACCCCTACGAGCAGTACTTC.

The chain has TRBV29-1 and TRBJ1-2; 8 nucleotides match TRBD1. The V and J ends lost 8 bases and 7 bases, in that order; junction bases with no gene match: 9. Germline CDR1 and CDR2: SQVTM and ANQGSEA. CDR3 length equals 12 residues. The CDR3 nucleotides read TGCAGCTTAGGAGACAGGGGAGTTGGCTACACCTTC. Amino acid sequence: CSLGDRGVGYTF.

This clonotype was seen many times. The rearrangement joins TRBV15 to TRBJ2-7, with D uncertain. The V gene lost 2 bases and the J gene lost 1 base, with 12 bases spanning the gap. Germline assignment: CDR1 LNHNV and CDR2 YYDKDF (reference sequence). The CDR3 loop spans 15 amino acids. The CDR3 nucleotides are TGTGCCACCAGCAGACGATGGACGGCATCCTACGAGCAGTACTTC. Translating it yields CATSRRWTASYEQYF.

About this clonotype itself: Because it lacks the conserved phenylalanine or tryptophan at the end, this CDR3 is likely a read error. V gene TRBV10-3 combines with J gene TRBJ1-1; possible D gene TRBD1, 6 bases. Germline lookup yields CDR1 ENHRY and CDR2 SYGVKD. This CDR3 has 14 amino acids. The CDR3 DNA follows: TGTGCCAGCAGTTACAGGCAGGGGAGCACTGAAGCTTTCTCT. The encoded protein is CASSYRQGSTEAFS.

V gene TRBV20-1 combines with J gene TRBJ1-4; 7 bases line up with TRBD1. Germline lookup yields CDR1 DFQATT and CDR2 SNEGSKA (reference sequence). The CDR3 is 17 amino acids. J gave up 3 bases and V 0 bases, and 10 bases lay outside the gene matches. This CDR3 reads CSARDRSGGRSNEKLFF. Written as DNA, the CDR3 is TGCAGTGCTAGAGATCGGTCAGGGGGTCGGTCTAATGAAAAACTGTTTTTT.